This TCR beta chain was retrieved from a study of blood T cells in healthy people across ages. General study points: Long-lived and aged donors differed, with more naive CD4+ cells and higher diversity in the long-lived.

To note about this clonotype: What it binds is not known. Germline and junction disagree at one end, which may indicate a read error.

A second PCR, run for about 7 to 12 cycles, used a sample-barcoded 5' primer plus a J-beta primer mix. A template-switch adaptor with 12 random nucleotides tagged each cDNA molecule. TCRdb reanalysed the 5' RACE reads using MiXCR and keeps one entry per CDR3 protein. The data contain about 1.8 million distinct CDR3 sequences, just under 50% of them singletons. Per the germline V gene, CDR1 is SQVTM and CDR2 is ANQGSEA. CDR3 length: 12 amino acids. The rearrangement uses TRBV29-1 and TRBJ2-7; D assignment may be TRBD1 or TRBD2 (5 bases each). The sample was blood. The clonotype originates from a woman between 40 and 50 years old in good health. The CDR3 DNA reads TGCAGCGTTGATTCGGGGCCCTACGGGCAGTACTTC. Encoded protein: CSVDSGPYGQYF.